The 25 T cell receptor beta chains presented below share a single source sample, sequenced in a study of blood T cell repertoires in COVID-19. Clones were sequenced by immunoSEQ multiplex PCR, and TCRdb holds only the in-frame ones, with some missing. The sample includes 350,000 to 450,000 clones, 86% seen only once; the top ten take around 7.5%. Sequencing used peripheral blood. The source of these receptors is a woman aged 55-69 years with COVID-19, enrolled during active disease.

The chain has TRBV5-1 and TRBJ1-1, with TRBD1 matching 7 bases. There are 16 residues in the CDR3. CDR1 SGHRS and CDR2 YFSETQ come from the germline V gene. Germline trimming cut 0 bases from V and 0 bases from J; bases unmatched to any gene: 5. CDR3 DNA: TGCGCCAGCAGCTTGGCCATCGACAGGGTGAACACTGAAGCTTTCTTT. Amino acids: CASSLAIDRVNTEAFF.

Of note for this clone: Additional DNA sequences in this sample encode the identical CDR3. The chain uses TRBV7-9 and TRBJ1-5; D may be TRBD1 (5 bases). This CDR3 spans 14 amino acids. V was trimmed by 5 bases and J by 0 bases, leaving 8 bases between them. Germline lookup yields CDR1 SEHNR and CDR2 FQNEAQ (reference sequence). CDR3 sequence reads: CASSLDSSNQPQHF. CDR3 DNA: TGTGCCAGCAGCCTAGACAGTAGCAATCAGCCCCAGCATTTT.

CDR3 region: CASSPVAGDSLGEQYF. CDR3 nucleotides: TGTGCCAGCAGTCCGGTAGCGGGGGATTCCCTGGGCGAGCAGTACTTC. The rearrangement links TRBV2 to TRBJ2-7; 9 bases agree with TRBD2. The CDR3 spans 16 residues. The trim removed 5 bases at V and 6 bases at J, leaving 14 bases unmatched. CDR1 is SNHLY, CDR2 FYNNEI, per germline.

This clone was counted between two and nine times. The same CDR3 can be traced to other DNA sequences in this sample. The chain combines TRBV6-1 with TRBJ2-1; perhaps TRBD1 as D (5 bases). Trimming took off 1 base at V and 0 bases at J, with 10 bases between the two ends. Germline lookup yields CDR1 MNHNS and CDR2 SASEGT. The CDR3 totals 16 residues. CDR3 region: CASSEGGYSSYNEQFF. In DNA form, the CDR3 reads TGTGCCAGCAGTGAAGGGGGCTATAGCTCCTACAATGAGCAGTTCTTC.

Notes on this clone: Other nucleotide sequences in the sample specify the same CDR3. The rearrangement links TRBV6-5 to TRBJ1-2; possible D gene TRBD1, 5 bases. Germline V lookup: CDR1 MNHEY, CDR2 SVGAGI. CDR3 size: 13 residues. The V end was cut by 6 bases, the J end by 1 base, with 9 bases between. The CDR3 reads CASRSDSNYGYTF. The CDR3 region has the DNA TGTGCCAGCAGGAGCGACAGTAACTATGGCTACACCTTC.

This clone has just one count. The chain links TRBV18 to TRBJ1-3, with D possibly being TRBD1 (5 bases). V lost 3 bases to trimming and J lost 0 bases, with 15 bases between them. Germline CDR1 KGHSH, CDR2 LQKENI. The CDR3 consists of 17 residues. CDR3 residues: CASSPAGSSFSGNTIYF. The CDR3 DNA is TGTGCCAGCTCACCGGCAGGGTCCTCGTTCTCTGGAAACACCATATATTTT.

This chain links TRBV12-3 or TRBV12-4 with TRBJ2-5; the D gene is possibly TRBD2 (6 bases). This CDR3 has 13 amino acids. The V gene lost 9 bases and the J gene lost 1 base, with 12 bases spanning the gap. CDR3: CASSVAAQETQYF. In DNA, the CDR3 is TGTGCCAGTTCGGTAGCGGCCCAAGAGACCCAGTACTTC.

This clone has just one count. This rearrangement joins TRBV6-6 to TRBJ2-7, with 10 bases matching TRBD2. The CDR3 extends over 13 amino acids. CDR1 and CDR2 from the germline V gene are MNHNY and SVGAGI (reference sequence). V lost 8 bases and J lost 5; bases outside the gene matches: 6. The CDR3 spells CASVERGGNEQYF. Written as DNA, the CDR3 is TGTGCCAGCGTGGAGCGGGGGGGCAACGAGCAGTACTTC.

The chain joins TRBV14 to TRBJ1-1; 9 bases match TRBD1. CDR3 length: 17 amino acids. V lost 4 bases and J lost 4; bases outside the gene matches: 13. Germline-derived CDR1 and CDR2 are SGHDN and FVKESK. The CDR3 DNA reads as TGTGCCAGCAGCCCAAGTAAACAGGGGGCTTGGACCACTGAAGCTTTCTTT. Protein sequence: CASSPSKQGAWTTEAFF.

The V gene is TRBV2, the J gene TRBJ2-7; the D gene is possibly TRBD1 (6 bases). Trimming removed 11 bases at V and 4 bases at J, with 15 bases between. Germline V gene sequence: CDR1 SNHLY, CDR2 FYNNEI. The CDR3 spans 12 residues. CDR3 nucleotide sequence: TGTGCCGGGGGTCAACAGGGTTACGAGCAGTACTTC. This codes for CAGGQQGYEQYF.

This clone appeared a single time. The chain uses TRBV10-1 and TRBJ2-1; 11 bases agree with TRBD2. The ends lost 3 bases at V and 4 bases at J; junction bases unmatched: 14. CDR3 size: 19 residues. Germline V gene lookup returns CDR1 WNHNN and CDR2 SYGVQD (reference sequence). CDR3 sequence reads: CASSEPGTVLAGGYNEQFF. DNA for the CDR3: TGCGCCAGCAGTGAACCAGGCACCGTTCTAGCGGGGGGATACAATGAGCAGTTCTTC.

This clone was seen only once. The V and J genes are TRBV3-1 (or the pseudogene TRBV3-2) and TRBJ1-6; possible D gene TRBD1, 5 bases. Germline assignment: CDR1 LGHDT and CDR2 YNNKEL (reference sequence). V lost 1 base to trimming and J lost 8 bases, with 12 bases between them. The CDR3 is 15 residues long. CDR3 protein: CASSQVGQGYSPLHF. The CDR3 bases are TGTGCCAGCAGCCAAGTTGGCCAGGGATATTCACCCCTCCACTTT.

The V gene is TRBV11-2, the J gene TRBJ2-1; perhaps TRBD2 as D (6 bases). V lost 5 bases, J lost 4 bases, and 18 bases lay in between. Looked up from germline, CDR1 is SGHAT and CDR2 is FQNNGV. The CDR3 consists of 16 residues. The CDR3 DNA reads TGTGCCAGCAGCCCCCTTCGGGGGATCCTTTACAATGAGCAGTTCTTC. Its translation: CASSPLRGILYNEQFF.

This clone was seen once. This chain connects TRBV7-3 to TRBJ2-3; 7 bases match TRBD1. Germline V gene lookup returns CDR1 SGHTA and CDR2 FQGTGA. The CDR3 loop spans 16 amino acids. V lost 8 bases to trimming and J lost 0 bases; unmatched junction nucleotides: 11. CDR3: CASQEGAGASTDTQYF. In DNA, the CDR3 is TGTGCCAGCCAAGAGGGGGCAGGTGCTAGCACAGATACGCAGTATTTT. The whole variable domain, filled in from reference TRBV7-3 and TRBJ2-3, reads GAGVSQTPSNKVTEKGKYVELRCDPISGHTALYWYRQSLGQGPEFLIYFQGTGAADDSGLPNDRFFAVRPEGSVSTLKIQRTERGDSAVYLCASQEGAGASTDTQYFGPGTRLTVL.

The CDR3 reads CASSQDSGGANYGYTF. CDR3 bases: TGCGCCAGCAGCCAAGATTCCGGGGGGGCTAACTATGGCTACACCTTC. V gene TRBV4-3 combines with J gene TRBJ1-2; D possibly corresponds to TRBD1 (5 bases). CDR3 size: 16 residues. Germline CDR1 is LGHNA and CDR2 is YSLEER. The V gene lost 0 bases and the J gene lost 0 bases, with 11 bases spanning the gap.

This chain uses TRBV19 with TRBJ1-3; D ambiguous. Germline V gene data show CDR1 as LNHDA and CDR2 as SQIVND (reference sequence). V was trimmed by 1 base and J by 6 bases, leaving 7 bases between them. This CDR3 contains 13 residues. CDR3 amino acids: CASSIAQQNTIYF. CDR3 in DNA: TGTGCCAGTAGTATAGCACAGCAAAACACCATATATTTT.

This clone was seen a few times. The genes are TRBV14 and TRBJ2-5; 12 bases are a match to TRBD2. V was clipped by 0 bases and J by 2 bases; unmatched bases: 7. The CDR3 spans 18 residues. Germline V gene data show CDR1 as SGHDN and CDR2 as FVKESK. CDR3 loop: CASSQDRRTSGAQETQYF. CDR3 DNA: TGTGCCAGCAGCCAAGATAGGAGGACTAGCGGGGCACAAGAGACCCAGTACTTC.

The chain recombines TRBV27 with TRBJ1-5; perhaps TRBD1 as D (6 bases). The V gene lost 6 bases and the J gene lost 4 bases, with 13 bases spanning the gap. The CDR3 has 14 residues. Germline V CDR1 and CDR2: MNHEY, SMNVEV (reference sequence). The CDR3 bases are TGTGCCAGCAGCCCGGACAGCATAAATCAGCCCCAGCATTTT. Its protein is CASSPDSINQPQHF.

The gene calls are TRBV4-2 and TRBJ2-5, with a weak D call TRBD2 (6 bases). The CDR3 extends over 15 amino acids. Trimming cost V 4 bases and J 2 bases, with 14 bases left between them. CDR1 LGHNA and CDR2 YNFKEQ come from the germline V gene. The CDR3 is CASSPGTPAQETQYF. CDR3 DNA sequence: TGTGCCAGCAGCCCTGGGACTCCTGCTCAAGAGACCCAGTACTTC.

This rearrangement joins TRBV6-6 to TRBJ1-2; D remains ambiguous. The V gene lost 1 base and the J gene lost 1 base, with 7 bases spanning the gap. The CDR3 sequence is 14 residues long. Germline V gives CDR1 MNHNY, CDR2 SVGAGI (reference sequence). The CDR3 DNA sequence: TGTGCCAGCAGTTACTTCCGCGGTAACTATGGCTACACCTTC. It yields the protein CASSYFRGNYGYTF.

This chain links TRBV20-1 with TRBJ1-2; 7 bases are a match to TRBD1. The germline V gene has CDR1 DFQATT and CDR2 SNEGSKA (reference sequence). The CDR3 is 13 amino acids. With 3 bases clipped from V and 8 bases from J, the junction kept 9 bases outside the gene matches. DNA of the CDR3: TGCAGTGCTAGTCACAGGGGAACTTTCGGCTACACCTTC. This translates into CSASHRGTFGYTF.

This CDR3 is CARSPPTGLNTGELFF. The CDR3 DNA follows: TGTGCCAGAAGCCCTCCAACAGGGCTTAACACCGGGGAGCTGTTTTTT. V usage is TRBV5-3 and J usage is TRBJ2-2; perhaps TRBD1 as D (6 bases). TRBV5-3 is an open reading frame, and its role is uncertain. This CDR3 spans 16 amino acids. Trimming took off 4 bases at V and 2 bases at J, with 15 bases between the two ends.

This clone was observed a few times. J is TRBJ1-1 and V is TRBV4-2; 7 nucleotides agree with TRBD1. The CDR3 extends over 13 amino acids. Germline CDR1 LGHNA, CDR2 YNFKEQ. V was clipped by 3 bases and J by 5 bases; unmatched bases: 3. In DNA form, the CDR3 reads TGTGCCAGCAGCCAGCACAGGGGAACTGAAGCTTTCTTT. This translates into CASSQHRGTEAFF.

The chain is built from TRBV4-1 and TRBJ2-1, with 9 bases matching TRBD2. The CDR3 loop spans 17 amino acids. V gave up 0 bases and J gave up 9 bases; unmatched junction bases: 12. Germline V gives CDR1 MGHRA, CDR2 YSYEKL. The DNA of the CDR3 is TGCGCCAGCAGCCAAGACCCCCTAGGCGGGGGGGCTGGTGAGCAGTTCTTC. This encodes CASSQDPLGGGAGEQFF.

The J gene is TRBJ1-1, the V gene TRBV18; 9 nucleotides line up with TRBD1. Germline CDR1 reads KGHSH; CDR2 reads LQKENI. The CDR3 runs to 14 residues. V lost 1 base and J lost 8; bases outside the gene matches: 5. CDR3 loop: CASSPLGTGTEAFF. The CDR3 DNA reads as TGTGCCAGCTCACCACTAGGGACAGGGACCGAAGCTTTCTTT.